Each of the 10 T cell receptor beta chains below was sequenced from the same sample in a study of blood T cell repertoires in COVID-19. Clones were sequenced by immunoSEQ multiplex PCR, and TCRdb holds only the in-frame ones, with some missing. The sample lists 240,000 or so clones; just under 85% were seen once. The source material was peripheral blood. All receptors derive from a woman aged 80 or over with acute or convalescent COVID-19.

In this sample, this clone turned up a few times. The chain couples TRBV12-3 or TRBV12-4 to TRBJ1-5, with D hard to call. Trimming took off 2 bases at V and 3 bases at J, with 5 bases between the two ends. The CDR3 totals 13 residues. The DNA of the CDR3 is TGTGCCAGCAGTTTAATGGCCAATCAGCCCCAGCATTTT. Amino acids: CASSLMANQPQHF.

CDR3 nucleotides: TGTGCCAGCAGCCACCGTGACGAGCAGTACTTC. Translating gives CASSHRDEQYF. The chain uses TRBV3-1 (or the pseudogene TRBV3-2) and TRBJ2-7; D is ambiguous. V dropped 3 bases and J dropped 5 bases, with 5 bases sitting between them. Germline-derived CDR1 and CDR2 are LGHDT and YNNKEL (reference sequence). The CDR3 runs 11 residues.

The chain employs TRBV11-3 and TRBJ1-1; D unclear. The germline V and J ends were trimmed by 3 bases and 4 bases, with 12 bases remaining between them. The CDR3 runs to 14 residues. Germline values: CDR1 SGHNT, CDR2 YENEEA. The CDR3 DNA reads TGTGCCAGCAGCTTGGAGGGAAGTGCCACTGAAGCTTTCTTT. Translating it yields CASSLEGSATEAFF.

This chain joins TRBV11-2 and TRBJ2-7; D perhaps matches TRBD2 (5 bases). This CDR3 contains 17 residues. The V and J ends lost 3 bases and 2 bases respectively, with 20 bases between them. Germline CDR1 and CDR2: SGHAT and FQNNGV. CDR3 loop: CASSFITWVGSTYEQYF. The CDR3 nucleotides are TGTGCCAGCAGCTTTATAACGTGGGTAGGGAGTACCTACGAGCAGTACTTC.

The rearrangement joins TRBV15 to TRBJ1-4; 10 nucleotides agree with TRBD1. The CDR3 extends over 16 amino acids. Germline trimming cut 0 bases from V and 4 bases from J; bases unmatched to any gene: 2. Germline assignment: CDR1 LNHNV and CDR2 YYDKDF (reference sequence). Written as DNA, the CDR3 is TGTGCCACCAGCAGAGATGGGACAGGGGTTAATGAAAAACTGTTTTTT. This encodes CATSRDGTGVNEKLFF. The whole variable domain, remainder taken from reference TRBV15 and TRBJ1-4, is DAMVIQNPRYQVTQFGKPVTLSCSQTLNHNVMYWYQQKSSQAPKLLFHYYDKDFNNEADTPDNFQSRRPNTSFCFLDIRSPGLGDTAMYLCATSRDGTGVNEKLFFGSGTQLSVL.

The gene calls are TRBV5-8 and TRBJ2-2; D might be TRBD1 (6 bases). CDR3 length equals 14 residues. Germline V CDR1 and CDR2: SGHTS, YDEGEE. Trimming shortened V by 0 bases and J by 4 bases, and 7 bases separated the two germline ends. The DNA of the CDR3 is TGTGCCAGCAGCTTGGGGACAGTCACCGGGGAGCTGTTTTTT. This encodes CASSLGTVTGELFF.

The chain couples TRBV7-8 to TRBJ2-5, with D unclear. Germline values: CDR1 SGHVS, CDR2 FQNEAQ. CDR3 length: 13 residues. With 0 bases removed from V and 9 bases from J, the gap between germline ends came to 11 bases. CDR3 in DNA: TGTGCCAGCAGCTTAGCCGGTTCGATTGCCCAGTACTTC. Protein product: CASSLAGSIAQYF.

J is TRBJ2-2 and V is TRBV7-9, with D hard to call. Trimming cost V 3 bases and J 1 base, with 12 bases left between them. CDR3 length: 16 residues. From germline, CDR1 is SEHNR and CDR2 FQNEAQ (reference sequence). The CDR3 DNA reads TGTGCCAGCAGCTTCTTTGGTCAGTTGAACACCGGGGAGCTGTTTTTT. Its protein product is CASSFFGQLNTGELFF.

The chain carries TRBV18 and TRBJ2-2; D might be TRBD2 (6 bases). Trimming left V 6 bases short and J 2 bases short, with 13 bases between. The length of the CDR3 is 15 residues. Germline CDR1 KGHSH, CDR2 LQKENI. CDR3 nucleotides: TGTGCCAGCTCGACCGGGACTCTAAACACCGGGGAGCTGTTTTTT. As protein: CASSTGTLNTGELFF.

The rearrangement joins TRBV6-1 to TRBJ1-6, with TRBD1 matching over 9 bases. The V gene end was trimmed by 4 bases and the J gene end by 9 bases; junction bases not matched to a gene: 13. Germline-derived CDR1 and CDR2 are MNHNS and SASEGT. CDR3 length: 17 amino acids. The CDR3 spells CASSGTDRGVFGSPLHF. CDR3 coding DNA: TGTGCCAGCAGTGGAACGGACAGGGGAGTGTTTGGTTCACCCCTCCACTTT.